This T cell receptor beta chain stems from a study of shared clonotypes between healthy human individuals. From germline, CDR1 is LGHNA and CDR2 YSLEER. V lost 0 bases and J 7 bases, leaving 15 bases between the germline ends. The CDR3 sequence is 16 residues long. Libraries were prepared by immunoSEQ multiplex PCR; TCRdb keeps only in-frame clonotypes and omits some of them. The sample has about 2 million clones, roughly 94% seen once; the top ten hold around 0.13%. V usage is TRBV4-3 and J usage is TRBJ2-2; the D is unclear. Sequencing was performed on naive CD4+ T cells sorted from blood. The subset here: CD45RA+ positively selected. This clonotype originated in a man aged 18 to 29 in good health. CDR3 bases: TGCGCCAGCAGCCAAGATCTGCGGATTTCAGGCGGGGAGCTGTTTTTT. Amino acids: CASSQDLRISGGELFF.